These 22 T cell receptor beta chains originate from one sample sequenced in a study of regulatory T cells in long-lasting Graves disease. Arm-PCR with iRepertoire HTBI primers amplified the CDR3 regions for these TCR beta libraries. TCRdb processed the multiplex PCR reads anew with MiXCR; each CDR3 protein has one entry. The sample gives 400,000 or so distinct CDR3 sequences, around 22% of which show up once; approximately 26% is in the top ten. Time point in this sample: persistent/refractory GD, antithyroid drugs over 5 years with positive TRAb. Researchers made the TCR library from RNA that was extracted from PBMCs. The sequenced sample was peripheral blood mononuclear cells (PBMCs), obtained when the disease was refractory, from a patient treated with antithyroid drugs. These receptors were taken from a female donor with Graves disease.

In its sample, this clonotype was seen a few times. V usage is TRBV19 and J usage is TRBJ1-1; D may be TRBD1 (6 bases). V was pared by 3 bases and J by 4 bases, with 18 bases between. Germline lookup yields CDR1 LNHDA and CDR2 SQIVND (reference sequence). There are 16 residues in the CDR3. This chain's CDR3 is CASSIPRPMGATEAFF. The CDR3 nucleotides read TGTGCCAGTAGTATTCCCCGCCCCATGGGGGCCACTGAAGCTTTCTTT.

This clonotype was found many times. The chain couples TRBV6-1 to TRBJ2-7; 7 bases are shared with TRBD2. Trimming at V came to 10 bases and at J to 3 bases, leaving 12 bases not matched to a gene. The CDR3 is 14 amino acids. Germline loops: CDR1 MNHNS, CDR2 SASEGT. The CDR3 is CATTRAGAGYEQYF. For the CDR3, the DNA is TGTGCCACCACCAGGGCGGGAGCGGGCTACGAGCAGTACTTC.

This clonotype was detected many times. This sequence joins TRBV28 and TRBJ2-4; unclear D gene. V was trimmed by 4 bases and J by 7 bases, leaving 17 bases between them. The germline gives CDR1 MDHEN, CDR2 SYDVKM. CDR3 length equals 15 residues. The CDR3 nucleotides are TGTGCCAGCAGTTCATCCCTGGGGAATAGGAACATTCAGTACTTC. It yields the protein CASSSSLGNRNIQYF.

V and J are TRBV20-1 and TRBJ2-3; D unclear. Germline V gives CDR1 DFQATT, CDR2 SNEGSKA (reference sequence). Trimming took 1 base from V and 3 from J, leaving 11 bases between them. The CDR3 is made up of 14 amino acids. The CDR3 sequence: CSARARFRTDTQYF. CDR3 bases: TGCAGTGCTAGAGCCCGTTTTAGAACAGATACGCAGTATTTT.

Comment on this clonotype: A far more abundant clone sits one base away, making this likely a read error. This chain connects TRBV4-2 to TRBJ1-1; D not resolved. Germline loops: CDR1 LGHNA, CDR2 YNFKEQ. V lost 0 bases, J lost 0 bases, and 2 bases lay in between. The CDR3 extends over 13 amino acids. The DNA of the CDR3 is TGTGCCAGCAGCCAAGAAATGAACACTGAAGCTTTCTTT. Its translation is CASSQEMNTEAFF.

This clonotype has ten or more counts. The chain is built from TRBV5-1 and TRBJ2-4; D perhaps matches TRBD2 (5 bases). V was shortened by 5 bases and J by 1 base, with 16 bases between the two germline ends. This CDR3 region has 16 residues. The germline V gene has CDR1 SGHRS and CDR2 YFSETQ. CDR3: CASSPGRDMAKNIQYF. The CDR3 DNA reads as TGCGCCAGCAGTCCCGGACGGGATATGGCCAAAAACATTCAGTACTTC.

Comment on this clonotype: A read error is possible here, since a much larger clone lies one base away. The chain employs TRBV28 and TRBJ1-2; TRBD1 agrees at 7 bases. This CDR3 contains 15 residues. Germline-derived CDR1 and CDR2 are MDHEN and SYDVKM. CDR3 nucleotides: TGTACCAGCAGTCTCATCCTTCGGGACAGCTATGGCTACACCTTC. Amino acids: CTSSLILRDSYGYTF.

The sample holds a few counts of this clonotype. V and J are TRBV7-2 and TRBJ2-7, with D hard to call. Germline CDR1 is SGHTA and CDR2 is FQGNSA. The CDR3 extends over 14 amino acids. Trimming took 0 bases from V and 4 from J, leaving 10 bases between them. CDR3 DNA: TGTGCCAGCAGCTTAGCGCGTCATCCTTACGAGCAGTACTTC. This codes for CASSLARHPYEQYF.

This clonotype was recorded many times. J is TRBJ2-7 and V is TRBV15; 7 bases fit TRBD1. The CDR3 spans 13 residues. Unmatched junction bases numbered 6, after V lost 7 bases and J lost 3 bases. The V gene's germline CDR1 is LNHNV and CDR2 YYDKDF (reference sequence). CDR3 residues: CATIETGDYEQYF. The CDR3 coding sequence is TGTGCCACCATCGAAACAGGGGACTACGAGCAGTACTTC. The complete variable domain, with remaining parts taken from reference TRBV15 and TRBJ2-7, reads DAMVIQNPRYQVTQFGKPVTLSCSQTLNHNVMYWYQQKSSQAPKLLFHYYDKDFNNEADTPDNFQSRRPNTSFCFLDIRSPGLGDTAMYLCATIETGDYEQYFGPGTRLTVT.

This clonotype was picked up many times. The chain uses TRBV2 and TRBJ2-6; D remains unclear. The CDR3 contains 15 residues. CDR1 SNHLY and CDR2 FYNNEI come from the germline V gene. V was shortened by 2 bases and J by 1 base, with 6 bases between the two germline ends. In DNA, the CDR3 is TGTGCCAGCAGTGAAAAGGGTTCTGGGGCCAACGTCCTGACTTTC. Residues: CASSEKGSGANVLTF. The full variable domain, rest sourced from reference TRBV2 and TRBJ2-6, is EPEVTQTPSHQVTQMGQEVILRCVPISNHLYFYWYRQILGQKVEFLVSFYNNEISEKSEIFDDQFSVERPDGSNFTLKIRSTKLEDSAMYFCASSEKGSGANVLTFGAGSRLTVL.

The chain couples TRBV10-3 to TRBJ1-4; D is ambiguous. Germline CDR1 ENHRY, CDR2 SYGVKD. V was cut by 6 bases and J by 7 bases, with 12 bases left in between. The CDR3 totals 13 residues. The CDR3 is CAIRNPGGEKLFF. The CDR3 coding sequence is TGTGCCATCAGAAACCCGGGCGGTGAAAAACTGTTTTTT.

This clonotype showed up just a few times. V and J are TRBV24-1 and TRBJ2-6; no clear D gene. Trimming took 4 bases from V and 0 from J, leaving 6 bases between them. Germline CDR1 reads KGHDR; CDR2 reads SFDVKD. The CDR3 is 15 amino acids. Written as DNA, the CDR3 is TGTGCCACCAGTGAATATTCCTCTGGGGCCAACGTCCTGACTTTC. As protein: CATSEYSSGANVLTF.

The V and J genes are TRBV20-1 and TRBJ2-7; D perhaps matches TRBD1 (5 bases). The CDR3 covers 12 residues. Trimming pared 3 bases from V and 5 bases from J, leaving 11 bases between. The germline V gene encodes CDR1 DFQATT and CDR2 SNEGSKA (reference sequence). The CDR3 protein is CSASLQGNEQYF. The CDR3 DNA is TGCAGTGCTAGTCTCCAGGGTAACGAGCAGTACTTC.

Notes on this clonotype: This sequence may be a read error, since a much larger clone differs from it by one base. The chain links TRBV25-1 to TRBJ1-1; D call uncertain. Germline V gene lookup returns CDR1 MGHDK and CDR2 SYGVNS. Between the trimmed V and J ends, which lost 5 bases and 3 bases, there was a span of 4 bases. CDR3 size: 11 residues. As DNA, the CDR3 is TGTGCCAGCAGTTATTACACTGAAGCTTTCTTT. Protein product: CASSYYTEAFF.

In this sample, this clonotype turned up many times. The chain has TRBV5-1 and TRBJ2-2; no firm D call. The V gene's germline CDR1 is SGHRS and CDR2 YFSETQ. The V end lost 4 bases, the J end lost 3 bases, and 7 bases lay between the germline ends. The CDR3 contains 13 residues. DNA for the CDR3: TGCGCCAGCAGCACCAAATACACCGGGGAGCTGTTTTTT. Encoded protein: CASSTKYTGELFF.

This clonotype has only a few counts. The J gene is TRBJ2-7, the V gene TRBV29-1; TRBD1 might be the D (8 bases). Trimming cost V 0 bases and J 3 bases, with 21 bases left between them. CDR1 SQVTM and CDR2 ANQGSEA come from the germline V gene. The CDR3 spans 17 residues. CDR3 in amino acids: CSVEERGGQEFLYEQYF. The CDR3 DNA is TGCAGCGTTGAAGAAAGGGGGGGACAGGAGTTTCTCTACGAGCAGTACTTC.

This chain connects TRBV20-1 to TRBJ1-1; D is unresolved. V lost 6 bases to trimming and J lost 0 bases, with 5 bases between them. This CDR3 has 11 amino acids. Germline CDR1 DFQATT, CDR2 SNEGSKA (reference sequence). The DNA for the CDR3 is TGCAGTGCCGCCCTGAACACTGAAGCTTTCTTT. Translation gives CSAALNTEAFF.

For this clonotype: A read error may be the cause here, since a much bigger clone is one base away. This rearrangement joins TRBV20-1 to TRBJ1-5; a weak D match, TRBD1 (5 bases). V lost 0 bases and J 6 bases, leaving 15 bases between the germline ends. This CDR3 comprises 15 residues. The germline gives CDR1 DFQATT, CDR2 SNEGSKA (reference sequence). CDR3 nucleotides: TGCAGTGCTAGAGATTTGGAGGGGCTCGGTCAGCCCCAGCATTTT. It codes for CSARDLEGLGQPQHF.

As concerns this clonotype: A read error may be the cause here, since a much bigger clone is one base away. Here the CDR3 omits its conserved ending phenylalanine or tryptophan, so a read error is the likely source. The chain couples TRBV7-2 to TRBJ1-2, with 10 bases lining up with TRBD1. The CDR3 length is 14 residues. J gave up 6 bases and V 0 bases, and 1 base lay outside the gene matches. Germline V gene sequence: CDR1 SGHTA, CDR2 FQGNSA. The CDR3 nucleotides read TGTGCCAGCAGCTTAGCGGGACAGGGGAATGGCTACACCTCC. Protein: CASSLAGQGNGYTS.

V gene TRBV12-5 combines with J gene TRBJ2-5; TRBD2 matches 11 bases. Looked up from germline, CDR1 is LGHNT and CDR2 is FRNRAP. The CDR3 extends over 16 amino acids. Unmatched junction bases numbered 14, after V lost 5 bases and J lost 9 bases. The CDR3 loop is CASGLLAGVNAGAQYF. CDR3 sequence (DNA): TGTGCTAGTGGTCTACTAGCGGGAGTCAACGCTGGTGCCCAGTACTTC.

This clonotype was seen more than once but under ten times. The chain uses TRBV20-1 and TRBJ2-5; 14 nucleotides agree with TRBD2. The length of the CDR3 is 18 residues. From germline, CDR1 is DFQATT and CDR2 SNEGSKA (reference sequence). J was trimmed by 1 base and V by 1 base; bases with no gene match: 8. CDR3 sequence: CSARVPVTSGRAQETQYF. The CDR3 bases are TGCAGTGCTAGAGTGCCGGTGACTAGCGGGAGGGCCCAAGAGACCCAGTACTTC.

The rearrangement uses TRBV7-2 and TRBJ1-4, with TRBD1 matching 9 bases. Germline V gene data show CDR1 as SGHTA and CDR2 as FQGNSA. The CDR3 extends over 16 amino acids. The junction had 12 bases not matched to a gene; V was cut back by 6 bases and J by 7 bases. For the CDR3, the DNA is TGTGCCAGCAGAGGGACAGGGAGGCAATGGGGTGAAAAACTGTTTTTT. It is translated as CASRGTGRQWGEKLFF.